This is a list of T cell receptor beta chains from one sample in a study of CD8+ T cells in alopecia areata. The data were produced by immunoSEQ multiplex PCR, yet TCRdb's version contains in-frame clones alone and is incomplete. The data contain about 88,000 clones, 44% of them singletons. The sequencing here drew on CD8+ T cells sorted from blood, taken at week 24, from a patient treated with tofacitinib. The receptors stem from a human donor with alopecia areata. CDR3s include the opening cysteine and the closing phenylalanine or tryptophan. The order of the fields is J gene, V gene, clone size, D gene, CDR3 DNA, CDR3 protein. A D gene is named only where the DNA matches it firmly. Clone size appears in some rows only: once, few, many, or a class for an expanded clone.

>TRBJ2-3|TRBV25-1|NA|TRBD1
TGTGCCAGCGCCCAACAGGGGTTCACAGATACGCAGTATTTT
CASAQQGFTDTQYF
>TRBJ2-2|TRBV7-9|medium-sized|NA
TGTGCCAGCGGAGCCGGGACGAACACCGGGGAGCTGTTTTTT
CASGAGTNTGELFF
>TRBJ2-1|TRBV27|few|NA
TGTGCCAGCAGTTTTGGTGGGACCGTGCAGTTCTTC
CASSFGGTVQFF
>TRBJ1-2|TRBV7-9|NA|NA
TGTGCCAGCAGTCACCCTCAAAATCTCTATGGCTACACCTTC
CASSHPQNLYGYTF
>TRBJ2-1|TRBV11-2|few|NA
TGTGCCAGCAGCTCCTCCGGGATATACAATGAGCAGTTCTTC
CASSSSGIYNEQFF
>TRBJ2-7|TRBV27|NA|TRBD2
TGTGCCAGCAGTTTATTGCCCGGGACTAGAGTTCCCTACGAGCAGTACTTC
CASSLLPGTRVPYEQYF
>TRBJ1-1|TRBV6-5|NA|NA
TGTGCCAGCCACCAATTTAACATGAACACTGAAGCTTTCTTT
CASHQFNMNTEAFF
>TRBJ1-1|TRBV7-6|few|TRBD1
TGTGCCAGCAGCTCAGGACAGGGGATAAACACTGAAGCTTTCTTT
CASSSGQGINTEAFF
>TRBJ2-1|TRBV9|NA|NA
TGTGCCAGCAGCCTCCTCGGGGAGGTCTCCTACAATGAGCAGTTCTTC
CASSLLGEVSYNEQFF
>TRBJ2-2|TRBV6-4|few|NA
TGTGCCAGCTCTAGCGACCGGGACACCGGGGAGCTGTTTTTT
CASSSDRDTGELFF
>TRBJ2-7|TRBV11-1|NA|NA
TGTGCCAGCAGCCTGACAGGTACCTACGAGCAGTACTTC
CASSLTGTYEQYF
>TRBJ2-7|TRBV7-9|few|TRBD2
TGTGCCAGCAGCTTCCCGGGAGGGACTAGGACTTACGAGCAGTACTTC
CASSFPGGTRTYEQYF
>TRBJ2-1|TRBV7-9|once|NA
TGTGCCAGCAGCCCACGAGTAGCCGGCTCCTACAATGAGCAGTTCTTC
CASSPRVAGSYNEQFF
>TRBJ1-5|TRBV15|NA|NA
TGTGCCACCAGCATTTCAATCCCCCGGGACACTAGCAATCAGCCCCAGCATTTT
CATSISIPRDTSNQPQHF
>TRBJ2-3|TRBV15|NA|TRBD2
TGTGCCACCAGCAGAGATGGGAGGGACACAGATACGCAGTATTTT
CATSRDGRDTDTQYF
>TRBJ1-2|TRBV5-4|NA|NA
TGTGCCAGCAGCGGGGACGGGGGGGCCGCCTATGGCTACACCTTC
CASSGDGGAAYGYTF
>TRBJ2-5|TRBV2|NA|NA
TGTGCCGGGAAGGGTGAAGAGACCCAGTACTTC
CAGKGEETQYF
>TRBJ2-7|TRBV29-1|NA|NA
TGCAGCGTTCTACCTAGCTACTCCTACGAGCAGTACTTC
CSVLPSYSYEQYF
>TRBJ2-1|TRBV11-2|NA|NA
TGTGCCAGCAGCCGACTAGCCTACAATGAGCAGTTCTTC
CASSRLAYNEQFF
>TRBJ2-5|TRBV5-1|NA|TRBD1
TGCGCCAGCGCAAACAGGGGGCTGGAGACCCAGTACTTC
CASANRGLETQYF
>TRBJ2-7|TRBV5-1|NA|NA
TGCGCCAGCAGCTTGGAACCCAGAGACTACGAGCAGTACTTC
CASSLEPRDYEQYF
>TRBJ1-1|TRBV2|NA|NA
TGTGCCAGCAGTCCCACAGGGGAAGCTTTCTTT
CASSPTGEAFF
>TRBJ2-7|TRBV5-1|NA|NA
TGCGCCAGCAGCCCGCCGAGCTCCTACGAGCAGTACTTC
CASSPPSSYEQYF
>TRBJ2-7|TRBV30|NA|TRBD1
TGTGCCTGGGCCACAGGGGGCTCCTACGAGCAGTACTTC
CAWATGGSYEQYF
>TRBJ1-4|TRBV13|NA|NA
TGTGCCAGCAGCATAAATATGAATGCGGCCGGAAAACTGTTTTTT
CASSINMNAAGKLFF
>TRBJ2-7|TRBV27|NA|NA
TGTGCCAGCATGGGGAGACTTGGAGAGCAGTACTTC
CASMGRLGEQYF
>TRBJ1-1|TRBV13|NA|TRBD1
TGTGCCAGCAGGGGCGGGACAGGGGGCACTGAAGCTTTCTTT
CASRGGTGGTEAFF
>TRBJ2-7|TRBV7-8|few|TRBD2
TGTGCCAGCAGTCGATATACTAGCGGGAGATACGAGCAGTACTTC
CASSRYTSGRYEQYF
>TRBJ2-3|TRBV7-9|NA|TRBD1
TGTGCCAGCAGGCCGCGGACAGGACCCAACACAGATACGCAGTATTTT
CASRPRTGPNTDTQYF
>TRBJ1-2|TRBV30|NA|NA
TGTGCCTGGAGTTGGGGGACGTATGGCTACACCTTC
CAWSWGTYGYTF
>TRBJ1-5|TRBV19|NA|NA
TGTGCCAGTGGTTCAATGCTGCCCCAGCATTTT
CASGSMLPQHF
>TRBJ1-2|TRBV7-9|NA|NA
NA
CASSFGQGAGYAF
>TRBJ2-7|TRBV9|NA|NA
TGTGCCAGCAGCGAGGCCAATGGCTACGAGCAGTACTTC
CASSEANGYEQYF
>TRBJ1-1|TRBV7-2|few|NA
TGTGCCAGCAGCTTCGGGGTAGACACTGAAGCTTTCTTT
CASSFGVDTEAFF
>TRBJ1-2|TRBV29-1|few|NA
TGCAGCGTTGGAGGGATGTATGGCTACACCTTC
CSVGGMYGYTF
>TRBJ1-4|TRBV27|NA|NA
TGTGCCAGCAGTTTAATCGGGGGGGCTAATGAAAAACTGTTTTTT
CASSLIGGANEKLFF
>TRBJ2-1|TRBV7-2|NA|NA
TGTGCCAGCAGCCCCCCCGAGGCCCGACCTTACAATGAGCAGTTCTTC
CASSPPEARPYNEQFF
>TRBJ1-1|TRBV5-1|NA|TRBD1
TGCGCCAGCAGCTTTTCAGGGGGGGACACTGAAGCTTTCTTT
CASSFSGGDTEAFF
>TRBJ2-1|TRBV5-1|NA|NA
TGCGCCAGCAGCCGACAGAACTACAATGAGCAGTTCTTC
CASSRQNYNEQFF
>TRBJ2-7|TRBV2|NA|TRBD2
TGTGCCAGTACACATGGGGGGGCCTACGAGCAGTACTTC
CASTHGGAYEQYF
>TRBJ2-7|TRBV30|once|TRBD1
TGTGCCTGGGACGGGGACAGCTACGAGCAGTACTTC
CAWDGDSYEQYF
>TRBJ2-2|TRBV7-9|NA|TRBD1
TGTGCTGGACAGGGGGCCGGGGAGCTGTTTTTT
CAGQGAGELFF